The entry below gives a single TCR beta chain sequence along with its context. Its antigen is unidentified. This specimen comes from a study of human T cells and chemical hapten exposure. Study overall: Alopecia areata, totalis or universalis affected patients who were mostly female.

The time point here: pre-sensitization, week 0. Treatment given: therapeutic diphenylcyclopropenone sensitization with weekly scalp DPC. Overall study results and limits: High-frequency TCRs, those above 1 in 1000, stayed the same after DPC sensitization.

The CDR3 consists of 12 residues. Per the germline V gene, CDR1 is MNHEY and CDR2 is SVGEGT. V was pared by 8 bases and J by 3 bases, with 11 bases between. The library labeled individual cDNA molecules by adding unique molecular identifiers to them. TCRdb fed the RACE reads into MiXCR, producing one record per CDR3 protein. The sample lists 90,000 or so distinct CDR3 sequences; 7.5% to 9.5% were seen once. The V call is TRBV6-2 or TRBV6-3, the J call TRBJ2-7; D is tentatively TRBD1 or TRBD2 (5 bases each). This TCR was recovered from a man in his forties with alopecia areata. Some clones in this sample may be carry-over from other donors' samples. Material: whole blood, obtained in connection with sensitization to the hapten diphenylcyclopropenone (DPC). CDR3 in DNA: TGTGCCAGCGCCCGGGACCTCTACGAGCAGTACGTC. Its translation: CASARDLYEQYV.